This TCR beta chain was identified during a study of CD8 T cells in ankylosing spondylitis. The CDR3 runs to 11 residues. V lost 6 bases and J 4 bases, leaving 4 bases between the germline ends. Making the TCR beta libraries involved quantitative 5'-RACE with molecular barcodes. One entry per CDR3 protein, called by TCRdb with MiXCR from the 5' RACE reads. This table has around 430,000 distinct CDR3 sequences, 17% appearing once. This clonotype was counted at least ten times. Its antigen is not known. Findings of the study overall: Previously reported in reactive arthritis synovial fluid and blood were some of the motif variants. Relatively scarce in peripheral blood, disease-linked clones were CD8+. Matched synovial fluid from ankylosing spondylitis patients was reported to be enriched for disease-linked clones. Blood from ankylosing spondylitis patients appeared to carry a characteristic eight-variant TCR beta motif.

The sample consisted of blood, either unsorted or a sorted T cell fraction (not recorded which). This chain links TRBV12-3 or TRBV12-4 with TRBJ2-1; D is unclear. This receptor was obtained from a male donor with ankylosing spondylitis. As DNA, the CDR3 is TGTGCCAGCAGCAGATACAATGAGCAGTTCTTC. It is translated as CASSRYNEQFF.